This paragraph covers one T cell receptor beta chain sequence. Its antigen remains unidentified. No much larger clone is present one base from it, and per-base qualities are unavailable. The treatment or condition label of this sample denotes: in vitro stimulation with specific CMV peptide epitopes to enrich CMV-specific T cells. These reads were obtained on an Illumina HiSeq 1500. TCRdb reworked the public reads: Q25 trimming with fastp, MiXCR clone assembly, productive beta chains retained. Rows are unified per CDR3 protein, each entry keeping the most common DNA and genes. Present in this sample are roughly 990,000 distinct CDR3 sequences, roughly 31% of which were seen just once. The top ten clones comprise roughly 12% of the sample. These data are taken from a study of T cell repertoires in cytomegalovirus infection (dated 2019 in TCRdb). Study-level background: Alongside well-studied HLA-B-restricted epitopes, the peptide stimulations were aimed at recently identified HLA-C-restricted CMV epitopes, whose presentation resists viral immunomodulation. Because public TCR beta signatures pointed to carriage of CMV infection together with the matching HLA type, the HLA type of each donor mattered for the analysis. Findings and caveats that apply to the study as a whole: The ex vivo response was dominated by HLA-C-restricted CMV-specific TCR beta clonotypes, which also provided the single most frequent clonotype in two of eight donors. Cumulative frequency of public TCR beta family members discriminated carriers of CMV infection plus the relevant HLA type in this cohort and an independent approximately 360-donor cohort.

The CDR3 holds 15 amino acids from the cysteine to the phenylalanine. The CDR3 DNA has 45 bases and is translated from base 1. V has 10 bases trimmed and J has 7 bases trimmed; junction bases matching no gene number 15. From the germline V gene, CDR1 is ENHRY and CDR2 is SYGVKD. The receptor was isolated from a human donor in good health (CMV status not recorded). Some clones in this sample may be carry-over from other donors' samples. The sample was cultured CD8+ T cells from PBMCs, taken from culture after CMV antigen stimulation. Recombination joined TRBV10-3 with TRBJ1-2; a stretch of 10 junction bases matches TRBD1. The nucleotide sequence reads as follows: TGTGCCACCTCCGTTGGACAGGGGGGTGATCGTGGCTACACCTTC. Its coded protein is CATSVGQGGDRGYTF.